The subject of this entry is one T cell receptor beta chain. This CDR3 contains 18 residues. Trimming removed 4 bases from V and 0 bases from J; junction bases left unmatched: 13. Germline V gene sequence: CDR1 SGHRS, CDR2 YFSETQ. The data derive from a study of blood T cell repertoires in COVID-19. Sequencing used immunoSEQ multiplex PCR; TCRdb keeps in-frame clones, though not all of them. The repertoire holds tens of thousands of clones, with around 76% as singletons. The sequencing sample was made of peripheral blood. The chain couples TRBV5-1 to TRBJ2-1; TRBD2 matches at 7 bases. This receptor was identified in a man aged 65-85 years with active or convalescent COVID-19. CDR3 sequence reads: CASSLMVLGRSSYNEQFF. For the CDR3, the DNA is TGCGCCAGCAGCCTGATGGTTCTCGGGAGGAGCTCCTACAATGAGCAGTTCTTC.